This entry concerns a single T cell receptor (beta chain). The antigen remains unidentified. The sample is drawn from a study of blood T cells in healthy people across ages. Points from the study as a whole: Age showed a roughly linear inverse relationship with TCR beta diversity per million T cells.

A sample-barcoded 5' primer and a J-beta primer mix were used in a second PCR of roughly 7 to 11 cycles. TCRdb passed the 5' RACE reads through MiXCR, listing each CDR3 protein once. The data show 650,000 or so distinct CDR3 sequences, 40% to 65% seen once. Trimming removed 0 bases from V and 6 bases from J, with 10 bases in between. The CDR3 totals 13 residues. Looked up from germline, CDR1 is SGHRS and CDR2 is YFSETQ. Sequenced material: blood. The chain combines TRBV5-1 with TRBJ2-7; possibly TRBD2 for D (6 bases). The receptor's source is a woman aged 80 or over in good health. The CDR3 region is CASSLARGGEQYF. CDR3 DNA: TGCGCCAGCAGCTTGGCGCGGGGAGGCGAGCAGTACTTC.